This T cell receptor (beta chain) was captured by sequencing in a study of T-cell reconstitution after alpha-beta-depleted transplantation in children (dated by TCRdb to the mid-2010s). Study-level background: Using TCR repertoire profiling, the study quantitatively followed how T-cell immune reconstitution unfolded in children after TCRalphabeta/CD19-depleted allogeneic hematopoietic cell transplantation. The paper's findings and limits, for the study overall: The high TCRbeta diversity at day 60 in some patients was ascribed to recipient T cells and intrathymic progenitors that had survived conditioning. The apparently early recovery of alphabetaT-cell counts about two months after transplant reportedly depended on only several hundred rapidly expanded clones that came from non-depleted graft cells. Over the following months the frequencies of hyperexpanded clones went down, and after one year T-cell counts and TCRbeta diversity were mostly credited to newly produced T cells.

V drops 0 bases and J drops 5 bases, leaving 13 bases in between. From the cysteine through the phenylalanine, the CDR3 covers 14 amino acids. The only DNA kept is the CDR3, 42 bases in frame from the first base. CDR1 and CDR2 were assigned from the germline V gene (reference sequence) as DFQATT and SNEGSKA. This clonotype was counted only a few times. This clone's antigen is unknown. It has no much larger one-base neighbor in the sample; base qualities were not kept. The treatment or condition label on this specimen signifies: allogeneic hematopoietic cell transplantation with graft depleted of TCRalphabeta T cells and CD19 B cells. The children who served as transplant recipients had been given grafts of TCRalphabeta/CD19-depleted allogeneic hematopoietic cells. The library was made by PCR. These reads were obtained on an Illumina HiSeq 2500. TCR libraries were prepared with molecular barcoding, using unique molecular identifiers to normalize TCRbeta repertoire quantification. The public reads were reprocessed in TCRdb via fastp at Q25 and MiXCR, keeping in-frame beta chains. When rows share a CDR3 protein, they turn into one entry using the most common DNA and genes. Recorded for this sample are about a million distinct CDR3 sequences; roughly 31% of them occurred a single time. Of the sample, 25% to 35% is held by the ten largest clones.

The sequence links TRBV20-1 to TRBJ2-5; the D region possibly corresponds to TRBD2 (5 bases align). The receptor's source is a boy under three years old who had a stem cell transplant for SCID, so the T cells may come from the graft donor. Here the sequenced sample was PBMCs, mostly from graft donor cells, taken 360 days after TCRalphabeta/CD19-depleted stem cell transplant. The DNA sequence is TGCAGTGCTAGAGATTCCGGGATCGGGGAGACCCAGTACTTC. Translated, it reads CSARDSGIGETQYF.